This T cell receptor beta chain was observed in a study of blood T cells in healthy people across ages. General study findings and limits: In the absence of known donor CMV status, changes in expanded clonotypes were possibly confounded. There were more naive CD4+ cells and higher diversity in long-lived donors than in aged donors.

For the second PCR, which ran for roughly 7 to 11 cycles, a sample-barcoded 5' primer and a J-beta primer mix were used. TCRdb reprocessed the 5' RACE reads via MiXCR and lists one record per CDR3 protein. The repertoire has just under 900,000 distinct CDR3 sequences, around 28% of them found once; the top ten carry around a sixth. Notes on this clonotype: Its specificity is unknown.

V was cut by 4 bases and J by 6 bases, with 12 bases left in between. The CDR3 has 13 residues. The germline V gene encodes CDR1 LGHDT and CDR2 YNNKEL (reference sequence). This chain uses TRBV3-1 with TRBJ1-1; D unresolved. This sequence originates from a woman of 80 years or more in good health. Sequenced input: blood. Here the CDR3 DNA reads TGTGCCAGCAGCCGAGGCCCCAAGGCTGAAGCTTTCTTT. Protein sequence: CASSRGPKAEAFF. The variable domain in full, completed from reference TRBV3-1 and TRBJ1-1, reads DTAVSQTPKYLVTQMGNDKSIKCEQNLGHDTMYWYKQDSKKFLKIMFSYNNKELIINETVPNRFSPKSPDKAHLNLHINSLELGDSAVYFCASSRGPKAEAFFGQGTRLTVV.